The TCR beta chain under discussion was sequenced for a study of vaccination and CD4 T cells after COVID-19. For the study at large: Stimuli were overlapping spike peptide pools of SARS-CoV-2 and three common cold coronaviruses (HCoV-NL63, HCoV-OC43, HCoV-229E).

Germline loops: CDR1 MNHNS, CDR2 SASEGT. With 6 bases removed from V and 6 bases from J, the gap between germline ends came to 7 bases. This CDR3 region has 11 residues. To note about this clonotype: Antigen unknown.

Treatment meaning: 10-day PBMC culture with coronavirus spike peptide pools or control peptides (ViraFEST assay). The Oncomine TCR Beta short-read assay was applied to DNA of cultured CD4+ T cells. TCRdb independently ran MiXCR on the PCR reads; one entry per CDR3 protein. The sample records about 12,000 distinct CDR3 sequences, approximately 51% being singletons. The chain is built from TRBV6-1 and TRBJ2-3; D not resolved. This TCR was recovered from a human donor who had recovered from COVID-19. The sample taken for sequencing was CD4+ T cells from blood, cultured in vitro. The CDR3 protein is CASSNLDTQYF. CDR3 in DNA: TGTGCCAGCAGCAACCTGGATACGCAGTATTTT.